This TCR beta chain was sequenced in a study of T cell responses to AZD1222 COVID-19 vaccine. Whole-study findings and limits: At study baseline, merely about 6 AZD1222 recipients were seropositive. Spike-specific TCR breadth and depth grew following two AZD1222 doses.

As regards this clone: Its cognate antigen is unknown.

Trimming stripped 6 bases from V and 9 bases from J, with 18 bases between. Germline CDR1 LGHNT, CDR2 FRNRAP. The CDR3 runs 13 residues. Profiled with immunoSEQ multiplex PCR; TCRdb holds only in-frame clones, not every one. This sample has about 120,000 clones; about 93% occur once, and the top ten carry 5%. Some second doses came at about 4 weeks and others at about 12 weeks; these were pooled. The sequence was obtained from an adult who received the AZD1222 COVID-19 vaccine. The rearrangement uses TRBV12-5 and TRBJ2-7; maybe TRBD2 (5 bases). The sample was peripheral blood, taken 28 days after the second AZD1222 dose. CDR3 in DNA: TGTGCTAGTGGACAGACGATCGGGGAATGGCAGTACTTC. Its translation is CASGQTIGEWQYF.